Listed below are T cell receptor beta chains from one sample, sequenced in a study of blood T cell repertoires in COVID-19. Data came from immunoSEQ multiplex PCR; TCRdb stores just in-frame clones and leaves some out. The sample includes about 210,000 clones, roughly 80% of them seen just once. Specimen: peripheral blood. Every receptor here comes from a woman aged 35 to 49 with active or convalescent COVID-19. The CDR3 runs from the conserved cysteine through the conserved F or W.

v_gene,j_gene,CDR3aa
TRBV9,TRBJ2-3,CASSSRDRSTDTQYF
TRBV9,TRBJ1-3,CASTLRDRNSGNTIYF
TRBV2,TRBJ1-1,CASSEQGGSGTEAFF
TRBV19,TRBJ2-3,CASRPRERTFTDTQYF
TRBV2,TRBJ1-4,CASSEGTGPNEKLFF
TRBV30,TRBJ1-2,CAWSKDSYGYTF
TRBV28,TRBJ1-6,CASSSRDSYNSPLHF
TRBV7-6,TRBJ1-1,CASSLAVKGATEAFF
TRBV3-1/TRBV3-2,TRBJ2-2,CASSPRADAGELFF
TRBV27,TRBJ1-4,CATGDITTNEKLFF
TRBV6-2/TRBV6-3,TRBJ2-5,CASSYLGQEETQYF
TRBV27,TRBJ1-3,CASSLTVGGNTIYF
TRBV3-1/TRBV3-2,TRBJ1-2,CASSQDFQGGYGYTF
TRBV6-5,TRBJ1-2,CASSYWGERSYGYTF
TRBV16,TRBJ1-2,CASSVRGADYGYTF
TRBV12-3/TRBV12-4,TRBJ1-6,CASRPGYSPLHF
TRBV24-1,TRBJ1-6,CATSGTAFNSPLHF
TRBV6-2/TRBV6-3,TRBJ1-2,CASSSFRDSHYGYTF
TRBV15,TRBJ1-2,CATSRDPVEGGGYTF
TRBV10-1,TRBJ1-1,CASSLQPNTEAFF
TRBV7-3,TRBJ2-3,CASAGVSTDTQYF
TRBV7-9,TRBJ1-5,CASSRTGGKAQHF
TRBV2,TRBJ2-5,CASSENRGETQYF
TRBV7-6,TRBJ1-1,CASSLNEGVVDNTEAFF
TRBV6-5,TRBJ2-1,CASSWGLANEQFF
TRBV5-1,TRBJ2-7,CASSGLMDEQYF
TRBV27,TRBJ2-7,CASTPLGTGSYEQYF
TRBV5-1,TRBJ1-1,CASSLRSRGNTEAFF
TRBV11-2,TRBJ1-2,CASSGTGYGYTF
TRBV7-2,TRBJ1-2,CASTHSPRGAGGYTF
TRBV4-2,TRBJ1-4,CASSKGGGVATNEKLFF
TRBV7-2,TRBJ2-3,CASSLQITDTQYF
TRBV30,TRBJ1-3,CAWQTYPFSGNTIYF
TRBV24-1,TRBJ2-1,CATSVGQGLLGEQFF
TRBV7-3,TRBJ2-2,CASSDGTANTGELFF
TRBV5-1,TRBJ1-2,CASSLSQGANGYTF
TRBV24-1,TRBJ2-3,CATSERQVADTQYF
TRBV3-1/TRBV3-2,TRBJ2-5,CASSPTDRDQETQYF
TRBV29-1,TRBJ2-5,CSADTGGLQETQYF
TRBV5-6,TRBJ2-1,CASSYLSSSSYNEQFF
TRBV25-1,TRBJ2-1,CASSEYPGNEQFF
TRBV5-1,TRBJ2-7,CASSLLEGALPPEKYF
TRBV2,TRBJ1-3,CASSHPARYRVHVYF
TRBV5-4,TRBJ1-1,CASSRDTGLNTEAFF
TRBV7-9,TRBJ1-1,CASSPSSGTGGTMNTEAFF
TRBV27,TRBJ1-4,CASSPPGQAPNEKLFF
TRBV25-1,TRBJ2-5,CASIGAGGRETQYF
TRBV6-1,TRBJ1-4,CASSEAGTGTGFF
TRBV19,TRBJ2-1,CASSLGSPGDEQFF